This TCR beta chain emerged from a study of cytomegalovirus exposure and HLA in healthy donors. Germline V gene lookup returns CDR1 LNHDA and CDR2 SQIVND (reference sequence). The CDR3 loop spans 14 amino acids. Unmatched junction bases numbered 8, after V lost 7 bases and J lost 5 bases. TCRdb's copy holds only in-frame clones and misses some; the assay was immunoSEQ multiplex PCR. The sample has around 150,000 clones, around four fifths seen once. The material sequenced was PBMCs. The sequence was collected from a man aged 30 to 39 in good health and CMV-seropositive. This chain uses TRBV19 with TRBJ2-1, with 7 bases lining up with TRBD2. Here the CDR3 reads CASTNGLDNNEQFF. DNA for the CDR3: TGTGCCAGTACGAATGGACTAGACAACAATGAGCAGTTCTTC.